Each of the 3 T cell receptor delta chains below was sequenced from the same sample in a study of γδ T cells in repeated Plasmodium falciparum infection. Vgamma9/Vdelta2+ and Vdelta2-negative gammadelta T cells were flow-sorted from PBMC for bulk sequencing. TCRdb re-processed the multiplex PCR reads using CATT. The table has some 100,000 delta-chain clones, over 1.1% seen once. Sequencing was done on a sample of gamma-delta T cells from blood. The receptors derive from a pool of human donors (malaria-infected and uninfected, not separated).

This clone was seen only a few times. The likely explanation is a read error, given a far larger clone one base away. The sample has other DNA sequences that encode this CDR3 too. A V gene of TRDV1 was called, but no J gene was assigned; no check of the table's D call, TRDD3, against the DNA was made. Germline assignment: CDR1 TSWWSYY and CDR2 QGS. CDR3 length: 17 residues. This CDR3 is CALGRTKWGGLTDKLIF. CDR3 bases: TGTGCTCTTGGGCGTACAAAGTGGGGAGGTCTCACCGATAAGCTCATCTTT.

The sample holds a few counts of this clone. A far larger clone differs by one base, so this is likely a read error. This sample also contains other DNA sequences that code for the same CDR3. V and J are TRDV2 and TRDJ1; 10 positions match TRDD3. The J gene, missing from TCRdb, was assigned here through DNA to germline matching. Germline loops: CDR1 GEAIGNYY, CDR2 EKD. The CDR3 extends over 18 amino acids. V lost 0 bases, J lost 2 bases, and 11 bases stayed unmatched. For the CDR3, the DNA is TGTGCCTGTGACACCGTAACGACTGGGGGATTCTATACCGATAAACTCATCTTT. Amino acids: CACDTVTTGGFYTDKLIF.

There are many counts of this clone. The protein that TCRdb holds for this DNA derives from a much larger clone and differs from the translated DNA at residue 3, which likely indicates a read error; the protein shown here is translated from the DNA. The chain recombines TRDV1 with TRDJ1, with D perhaps being TRDD2 or TRDD3 (5 bases each). The J gene, absent from TCRdb, was called here by matching the DNA to germline. This CDR3 spans 21 amino acids. Germline V CDR1 and CDR2: TSWWSYY, QGS. The CDR3: CAFGELEEVPMPYWYTDKLIF. CDR3 in DNA: TGTGCTTTTGGGGAACTAGAGGAAGTGCCCATGCCCTACTGGTACACCGATAAACTCATCTTT.